This T cell receptor beta chain was captured by sequencing in a study of early T cells in non-severe SARS-CoV-2 infection. The sample holds a few counts of this clonotype. Its antigen is unidentified. With V trimmed by 6 bases and J by 6 bases, 8 bases remained unmatched. The CDR3 covers 14 residues. Germline V CDR1 and CDR2: SNHLY, FYNNEI. Attachment of unique molecular identifiers to individual cDNA molecules was performed. TCRdb independently ran MiXCR on the 5' RACE reads; one entry per CDR3 protein. The data show some 87,000 distinct CDR3 sequences, roughly an eighth seen once. Study-wide points: Matches to VDJdb favored anti-spike CD8 responses and missed private and CD4 specificities.

The sample taken for sequencing was whole blood. The chain joins TRBV2 to TRBJ1-2; 9 bases are shared with TRBD1. This clonotype was sampled from an adult who was a healthcare worker with PCR-confirmed SARS-CoV-2 infection or an uninfected control (not recorded which). CDR3 loop: CASSQARTGDGYTF. DNA for the CDR3: TGTGCCAGCAGCCAGGCAAGGACAGGGGATGGCTACACCTTC.